These 30 T cell receptor beta chains share one sample of origin, sequenced in a study of blood T cells in healthy people across ages. A J-beta primer mix and a sample-barcoded 5' primer were used in a second PCR of roughly 6 to 12 cycles. Using its own MiXCR run on the 5' RACE reads, TCRdb lists one record per CDR3 protein. The sample contains about 1.7 million distinct CDR3 sequences, about 28% of which appear only once. Sequences were obtained from blood. The receptors come from a young woman in good health.

This clonotype has a handful of counts. This chain uses TRBV20-1 with TRBJ2-2, with 7 bases that match TRBD1. CDR1 and CDR2 from the germline V gene are DFQATT and SNEGSKA (reference sequence). The junction had 4 bases not matched to a gene; V was cut back by 7 bases and J by 5 bases. This CDR3 has 12 amino acids. In DNA form, the CDR3 reads TGCAGTGGACAGGGCTTAACCGGGGAGCTGTTTTTT. Amino acid sequence: CSGQGLTGELFF.

V usage is TRBV2 and J usage is TRBJ2-5, with D unresolved. The CDR3 extends over 13 amino acids. V lost 4 bases and J lost 3, with 9 bases in between. Germline V gene data show CDR1 as SNHLY and CDR2 as FYNNEI. The CDR3 nucleotides are TGTGCCAGCAGTGTTTCAGAGGAAGAGACCCAGTACTTC. It codes for CASSVSEEETQYF.

Concerning this clonotype: Sequence at one end of the junction differs from germline and may be a read error. This chain uses TRBV9 with TRBJ2-5; possibly TRBD2 for D (5 bases). Germline CDR1 and CDR2: SGDLS and YYNGEE. The CDR3 is 14 residues long. CDR3 DNA: TGTGCCAGCAGCGTAGACGGGGTCTCTGAGACCCGGTACTTC. Encoded protein: CASSVDGVSETRYF. Variable domain in full (rest from reference TRBV9 and TRBJ2-5): DSGVTQTPKHLITATGQRVTLRCSPRSGDLSVYWYQQSLDQGLQFLIQYYNGEERAKGNILERFSAQQFPDLHSELNLSSLELGDSALYFCASSVDGVSETRYFGPGTRLLVL.

The CDR3 sequence is CATSREAGASYEQYF. The CDR3, as DNA: TGTGCCACCAGCAGAGAGGCGGGAGCTTCCTACGAGCAGTACTTC. V is TRBV15 and J is TRBJ2-7; 7 bases match TRBD2. J gave up 1 base and V 0 bases, and 3 bases lay outside the gene matches. Germline lookup yields CDR1 LNHNV and CDR2 YYDKDF (reference sequence). The CDR3 has 15 residues. Drawing the rest from reference TRBV15 and TRBJ2-7, the complete variable domain is DAMVIQNPRYQVTQFGKPVTLSCSQTLNHNVMYWYQQKSSQAPKLLFHYYDKDFNNEADTPDNFQSRRPNTSFCFLDIRSPGLGDTAMYLCATSREAGASYEQYFGPGTRLTVT.

There are many counts of this clonotype. This chain joins TRBV4-1 and TRBJ2-5; 8 bases map to TRBD1. The closer fit of TRBJ2-7 to the DNA end suggests the J call may be wrong. This CDR3 comprises 15 residues. Germline V gives CDR1 MGHRA, CDR2 YSYEKL. CDR3: CASSQTGQGTYEQYF. CDR3 DNA sequence: TGCGCCAGCAGCCAGACAGGACAGGGAACCTACGAGCAGTACTTC.

The chain joins TRBV5-1 to TRBJ2-3; the D is unclear. Germline CDR1 reads SGHRS; CDR2 reads YFSETQ. This CDR3 is built from 17 residues. V lost 5 bases, J lost 3 bases, and 22 bases lay in between. Written as DNA, the CDR3 is TGCGCCAGCAGAGAAGGTCTCACTCTGCTGGGGACAGATACGCAGTATTTT. Translated, it gives CASREGLTLLGTDTQYF.

The chain has TRBV20-1 and TRBJ2-5; the match to TRBD1 covers 8 bases. Germline V gives CDR1 DFQATT, CDR2 SNEGSKA (reference sequence). The V gene end was trimmed by 8 bases and the J gene end by 1 base; junction bases not matched to a gene: 3. This CDR3 spans 12 amino acids. CDR3 residues: CSWTGSQETQYF. The CDR3 DNA is TGCAGTTGGACAGGGAGCCAAGAGACCCAGTACTTC.

In this sample, this clonotype turned up a few times. The V gene is TRBV27, the J gene TRBJ1-2; possibly TRBD1 for D (6 bases). CDR3 length: 14 amino acids. Germline assignment: CDR1 MNHEY and CDR2 SMNVEV (reference sequence). Trimming removed 2 bases at V and 2 bases at J, with 9 bases between. As DNA, the CDR3 is TGTGCCAGCAGTTTAAACAGGGACAACTATGGCTACACCTTC. It specifies CASSLNRDNYGYTF.

The chain has TRBV20-1 and TRBJ1-1; D is unclear. The V and J ends lost 1 base and 1 base respectively, with 10 bases between them. CDR1 is DFQATT, CDR2 SNEGSKA, per germline (reference sequence). The CDR3 runs to 14 residues. The CDR3 DNA sequence: TGCAGTGCTAGAGGTACCCCGAGGAACACTGAAGCTTTCTTT. As protein: CSARGTPRNTEAFF.

There are a few counts of this clonotype. Compared with germline, one end of the junction differs, possibly owing to a read error. V and J are TRBV12-3 or TRBV12-4 and TRBJ1-5; D gene ambiguous. This CDR3 contains 11 residues. The CDR3 here is CTSSSGGPQHF. CDR3 DNA: TGTACCAGCAGTTCGGGAGGGCCCCAGCATTTT.

This chain connects TRBV6-6 to TRBJ1-5, with 7 bases identical to TRBD1. This CDR3 is 15 amino acids long. Germline assignment: CDR1 MNHNY and CDR2 SVGAGI (reference sequence). The trim removed 4 bases at V and 0 bases at J, leaving 3 bases unmatched. CDR3 amino acids: CASSLPGGSNQPQHF. CDR3 in DNA: TGTGCCAGCAGTTTACCAGGGGGTAGCAATCAGCCCCAGCATTTT.

This clonotype was seen many times. The rearrangement joins TRBV6-6 to TRBJ2-3; 9 bases map to TRBD2. CDR1 and CDR2 from the germline V gene are MNHNY and SVGAGI (reference sequence). Unmatched junction bases numbered 6, after V lost 6 bases and J lost 2 bases. The CDR3 spans 15 residues. CDR3 amino acids: CASRPLAGLTDTQYF. CDR3 nucleotides: TGTGCCAGCAGACCCCTAGCGGGACTCACAGATACGCAGTATTTT.

For this clonotype: A much larger clone lies a single base off, so this may be a read error. The V and J genes are TRBV5-1 and TRBJ2-5, with 10 bases matching TRBD2. The trim removed 6 bases at V and 11 bases at J, leaving 13 bases unmatched. This CDR3 spans 14 amino acids. Germline lookup yields CDR1 SGHRS and CDR2 YFSETQ. CDR3 region: CASKTSGLTDGQYF. In DNA form, the CDR3 reads TGCGCCAGCAAGACTAGCGGGCTTACGGACGGGCAGTACTTC.

This clonotype showed up just once. The chain couples TRBV11-2 to TRBJ2-7; D gene ambiguous. Germline assignment: CDR1 SGHAT and CDR2 FQNNGV. CDR3 length: 15 residues. V lost 4 bases and J lost 2, with 15 bases in between. The CDR3 loop reads CASSSGPRNTYEQYF. The CDR3 DNA is TGTGCCAGCAGCTCCGGACCCAGGAACACCTACGAGCAGTACTTC.

On this clonotype itself: Compared with germline, one end of the junction differs, possibly owing to a read error. J is TRBJ1-2 and V is TRBV7-2; tentatively, D is TRBD1 (6 bases). This CDR3 has 13 amino acids. Per germline, CDR1 SGHTA and CDR2 FQGNSA. The CDR3 nucleotides read TGTGCCTGCAGCCCCGACAGGTCCTATGGCTACACCTTC. Residues: CACSPDRSYGYTF.

The chain recombines TRBV28 with TRBJ2-7, with 9 bases identical to TRBD2. The V gene end was trimmed by 4 bases and the J gene end by 12 bases; junction bases not matched to a gene: 4. The CDR3 covers 11 residues. Germline lookup yields CDR1 MDHEN and CDR2 SYDVKM. CDR3 nucleotide sequence: TGTGCCAGCAGTTCAGGACTAGCGTTGTACTTC. Amino acid sequence: CASSSGLALYF.

The chain uses TRBV12-3 or TRBV12-4 and TRBJ2-3; weak D call: TRBD1 (6 bases). The CDR3 runs 14 residues. Trimming pared 3 bases from V and 6 bases from J, leaving 13 bases between. The CDR3 loop is CASSFTGLQDTQYF. CDR3 in DNA: TGTGCCAGCAGTTTTACAGGGCTTCAGGATACGCAGTATTTT.

The genes are TRBV18 and TRBJ1-6, with 7 bases matching TRBD1. V shed 3 bases, J shed 3 bases, and the junction held 5 bases outside the gene matches. This CDR3 is 16 amino acids long. Germline CDR1 and CDR2: KGHSH and LQKENI. The CDR3 sequence is CASSPSDRRYNSPLHF. For the CDR3, the DNA is TGTGCCAGCTCACCCTCGGACAGGCGCTATAATTCACCCCTCCACTTT.

V and J are TRBV20-1 and TRBJ2-7; 10 nucleotides align to TRBD1. J was trimmed by 7 bases and V by 5 bases; bases with no gene match: 11. The CDR3 is 14 amino acids. Germline V lookup: CDR1 DFQATT, CDR2 SNEGSKA (reference sequence). For the CDR3, the DNA is TGCAGTGCTCAAATCGGGACAGGGGTAAGGGAGCAGTACTTC. Translating gives CSAQIGTGVREQYF.

On this clonotype: A read error may produce the germline difference seen at one junction end. The rearrangement uses TRBV25-1 and TRBJ1-2; D gene unclear. Germline V CDR1 and CDR2: MGHDK, SYGVNS. The CDR3 runs 12 residues. The CDR3 reads CAGSHGTYGYTF. The DNA for the CDR3 is TGTGCCGGCAGTCATGGAACCTATGGCTACACCTTC.

The sample holds a few counts of this clonotype. This chain links TRBV20-1 with TRBJ2-2, with TRBD2 matching over 13 bases. CDR3 length equals 15 residues. Germline CDR1 reads DFQATT; CDR2 reads SNEGSKA (reference sequence). V lost 5 bases, J lost 7 bases, and 7 bases stayed unmatched. The CDR3 sequence is CSARPGTSGNGELFF. The CDR3 nucleotides read TGCAGTGCTCGACCCGGGACTAGCGGGAACGGGGAGCTGTTTTTT.

This clonotype has at least ten counts. The chain has TRBV4-1 and TRBJ2-7, with a tentative D call TRBD2 (6 bases). The germline V gene has CDR1 MGHRA and CDR2 YSYEKL. V lost 0 bases, J lost 6 bases, and 12 bases lay in between. This CDR3 is built from 14 residues. In DNA, the CDR3 is TGCGCCAGCAGCCAAGATCGGGGGATAGGCGAGCAGTACTTC. Its translation is CASSQDRGIGEQYF.

This clonotype was recorded many times. CDR3 coding DNA: TGTGCCAGCAGCCCAGGGACTAGCGGGAACGAGCAGTACTTC. Protein: CASSPGTSGNEQYF. The chain uses TRBV9 and TRBJ2-7; 13 positions match TRBD2. Germline trimming cut 4 bases from V and 5 bases from J; bases unmatched to any gene: 3. Germline lookup yields CDR1 SGDLS and CDR2 YYNGEE. This CDR3 comprises 14 residues.

This chain connects TRBV5-6 to TRBJ2-7, with 7 bases fitting TRBD1. Per germline, CDR1 SGHDT and CDR2 YYEEEE. V shed 0 bases, J shed 4 bases, and the junction held 10 bases outside the gene matches. CDR3 size: 16 residues. CDR3 amino acids: CASSLGTGTEIYEQYF. CDR3 in DNA: TGTGCCAGCAGCTTGGGAACCGGGACAGAGATTTACGAGCAGTACTTC.

Comment on this clonotype: One end of the junction fails to match germline, which may point to a read error. The rearrangement uses TRBV29-1 and TRBJ1-1, with 9 bases that match TRBD1. This CDR3 is built from 13 residues. CDR1 is SQVTM and CDR2 is ANQGSEA in the germline V gene. CDR3 sequence (DNA): TGCAGCGTTAAAGACAGGGGGGGAACTGAAGCTTTCTTT. This codes for CSVKDRGGTEAFF.

A few counts support this clonotype. V usage is TRBV7-2 and J usage is TRBJ2-1, with 12 bases matching TRBD2. The CDR3 runs to 15 residues. With 5 bases clipped from V and 8 bases from J, the junction kept 7 bases outside the gene matches. Germline CDR1 reads SGHTA; CDR2 reads FQGNSA. The CDR3 spells CASSPGLAGMDEQFF. CDR3 nucleotides: TGTGCCAGCAGCCCCGGACTAGCGGGAATGGATGAGCAGTTCTTC.

To note about this clonotype: This sequence may be a read error, since a much larger clone differs from it by one base. The J gene is TRBJ2-7, the V gene TRBV15; the match to TRBD1 covers 8 bases. The CDR3 sequence is 18 residues long. Germline V gene lookup returns CDR1 LNHNV and CDR2 YYDKDF (reference sequence). The chain's CDR3 is CTTSPPPGTGPGDYEQYF. The CDR3 nucleotides are TGTACCACCAGCCCGCCCCCCGGGACAGGACCGGGGGACTACGAGCAGTACTTC. The full variable domain, completed using reference TRBV15 and TRBJ2-7, is DAMVIQNPRYQVTQFGKPVTLSCSQTLNHNVMYWYQQKSSQAPKLLFHYYDKDFNNEADTPDNFQSRRPNTSFCFLDIRSPGLGDTAMYLCTTSPPPGTGPGDYEQYFGPGTRLTVT.

The rearrangement links TRBV18 to TRBJ2-4, with D perhaps matching TRBD1 or TRBD2 (5 bases each). The CDR3 is 15 residues long. Per germline, CDR1 KGHSH and CDR2 LQKENI. With 1 base removed from V and 13 bases from J, the gap between germline ends came to 20 bases. The CDR3 loop reads CASSPRGEPSGEQYF. In DNA, the CDR3 is TGTGCCAGCTCACCACGAGGGGAGCCTTCGGGTGAGCAGTACTTC.

The chain has TRBV14 and TRBJ2-7; possible D gene TRBD1, 5 bases. The germline CDR1 and CDR2 sequences are SGHDN and FVKESK. V dropped 1 base and J dropped 1 base, with 14 bases sitting between them. The length of the CDR3 is 16 residues. CDR3 sequence reads: CASSQGSRAASYEQYF. The CDR3 coding sequence is TGTGCCAGCAGCCAAGGGAGCAGGGCGGCTTCCTACGAGCAGTACTTC.

For this clonotype: This may arise from a read error, as a much more abundant clone is one base away. CDR3 bases: TGTGCCCGCAGTTTCTCAACCTCCGGGGTGGGTAAGCAGTACTTC. Its protein is CARSFSTSGVGKQYF. The chain has TRBV28 and TRBJ2-7; TRBD2 might be the D (5 bases). The germline CDR1 and CDR2 sequences are MDHEN and SYDVKM. This CDR3 is built from 15 residues. Drawing the rest from reference TRBV28 and TRBJ2-7, the complete variable domain is DVKVTQSSRYLVKRTGEKVFLECVQDMDHENMFWYRQDPGLGLRLIYFSYDVKMKEKGDIPEGYSVSREKKERFSLILESASTNQTSMYLCARSFSTSGVGKQYFGPGTRLTVT.